Each of the 15 T cell receptor beta chains below was sequenced from the same sample in a study of shared clonotypes between healthy human individuals. Assay: immunoSEQ multiplex PCR; the TCRdb copy retains only in-frame clones and omits some. The sample has around 690,000 clones, 90% seen once. Sequenced input: memory CD8+ T cells from PBMCs. Subset described: CD45RO+ cells pooled with CCR7-negative TemRA cells. The receptors shown here come from a man aged 18 to 30 in good health. Some clones in this sample may be carry-over from other donors' samples.

The V and J genes are TRBV19 and TRBJ2-2; TRBD2 aligns across 13 bases. The germline V gene has CDR1 LNHDA and CDR2 SQIVND (reference sequence). The CDR3 runs to 18 residues. The ends lost 6 bases at V and 0 bases at J; junction bases unmatched: 7. The CDR3 nucleotides are TGTGCCAGTAGAATTGGACTAGCGGGAGTTTCGAACACCGGGGAGCTGTTTTTT. This translates into CASRIGLAGVSNTGELFF.

The chain carries TRBV27 and TRBJ2-5, with 8 bases matching TRBD2. Trimming cost V 1 base and J 7 bases; bases outside gene matches: 11. The CDR3 has 16 residues. The germline CDR1 and CDR2 sequences are MNHEY and SMNVEV (reference sequence). This chain's CDR3 is CASSLLYGRGVGTQYF. CDR3 DNA: TGTGCCAGCAGTTTATTGTACGGGAGGGGTGTTGGGACCCAGTACTTC.

The rearrangement links TRBV27 to TRBJ2-3, with 8 bases identical to TRBD1. This CDR3 has 15 amino acids. V gave up 4 bases and J gave up 4 bases; unmatched junction bases: 7. Germline CDR1 and CDR2: MNHEY and SMNVEV (reference sequence). The CDR3 DNA is TGTGCCAGCAGTTGGGGGACAGGAGTCTCAGATACGCAGTATTTT. Translation gives CASSWGTGVSDTQYF.

In nucleotides, the CDR3 is TGTGCCAGCAGTTTCCGGGAGTACCACGAGCAGTACTTC. Protein product: CASSFREYHEQYF. The chain is built from TRBV28 and TRBJ2-7, with D possibly TRBD2 on 6 matching bases. CDR3 length equals 13 residues. Trimming removed 3 bases at V and 5 bases at J, with 11 bases between. Germline assignment: CDR1 MDHEN and CDR2 SYDVKM.

Comments on this clone: Other nucleotide sequences in the sample specify the same CDR3. This rearrangement joins TRBV27 to TRBJ1-5; D gene uncertain. Germline-derived CDR1 and CDR2 are MNHEY and SMNVEV (reference sequence). Between the trimmed V and J ends, which lost 0 bases and 0 bases, there was a span of 6 bases. The CDR3 consists of 15 residues. Here the CDR3 reads CASSLSRSSNQPQHF. The CDR3 region has the DNA TGTGCCAGCAGTTTATCGAGGTCTAGCAATCAGCCCCAGCATTTT.

This chain uses TRBV9 with TRBJ2-2, with 14 bases that match TRBD2. The CDR3 consists of 16 residues. Losses at the gene ends were 4 bases for V and 7 bases for J; bases not matched to a gene: 6. Per the germline V gene, CDR1 is SGDLS and CDR2 is YYNGEE. This chain's CDR3 is CASSLRTSGGSGELFF. In nucleotides, the CDR3 is TGTGCCAGCAGCCTCCGGACTAGCGGGGGGAGCGGGGAGCTGTTTTTT.

The chain is built from TRBV5-1 and TRBJ2-7; 10 bases agree with TRBD1. J gave up 3 bases and V 4 bases, and 7 bases lay outside the gene matches. Germline-derived CDR1 and CDR2 are SGHRS and YFSETQ. The CDR3 is made up of 15 amino acids. The CDR3 DNA is TGCGCCAGCAGCGGACCGGGACAGGGGATCTACGAGCAGTACTTC. This translates into CASSGPGQGIYEQYF.

This clone is a singleton in its sample. The chain couples TRBV19 to TRBJ1-5; the D gene is possibly TRBD1 (5 bases). This CDR3 contains 12 residues. V lost 6 bases and J 7 bases, leaving 10 bases between the germline ends. Germline V lookup: CDR1 LNHDA, CDR2 SQIVND (reference sequence). The CDR3, as DNA: TGTGCCAGTAGCCGGGGCGGACAGCCCCAGCATTTT. Residues: CASSRGGQPQHF.

CDR3 sequence reads: CSVGRTDIPYEQYF. In nucleotides, the CDR3 is TGCAGCGTGGGAAGGACAGACATTCCCTACGAGCAGTACTTC. The chain combines TRBV29-1 with TRBJ2-7; D is perhaps TRBD1 (6 bases). The germline gives CDR1 SQVTM, CDR2 ANQGSEA. This CDR3 region has 14 residues. V lost 6 bases, J lost 2 bases, and 17 bases lay in between.

This rearrangement joins TRBV7-8 to TRBJ1-2; 7 bases match TRBD1. The CDR3 spans 17 residues. The J segment lost 3 bases and the V segment lost 7 bases, leaving 17 bases of the junction unmatched. Germline CDR1 and CDR2: SGHVS and FQNEAQ. The CDR3 sequence is CASTPGRIDRDDYGYTF. The CDR3 DNA is TGTGCCAGCACCCCAGGACGGATCGACAGGGACGACTATGGCTACACCTTC. Variable domain in full (rest from reference TRBV7-8 and TRBJ1-2): GAGVSQSPRYKVAKRGQDVALRCDPISGHVSLFWYQQALGQGPEFLTYFQNEAQLDKSGLPSDRFFAERPEGSVSTLKIQRTQQEDSAVYLCASTPGRIDRDDYGYTFGSGTRLTVV.

This chain uses TRBV27 with TRBJ2-3; 11 positions agree with TRBD1. The J segment lost 6 bases and the V segment lost 5 bases, leaving 7 bases of the junction unmatched. Per germline, CDR1 MNHEY and CDR2 SMNVEV (reference sequence). This CDR3 has 15 amino acids. Here the CDR3 reads CASSLTGTGGDTQYF. CDR3 sequence (DNA): TGTGCCAGCAGTCTGACCGGGACAGGGGGGGATACGCAGTATTTT.

This chain links TRBV9 with TRBJ1-4; the D gene is possibly TRBD1 (5 bases). Trimming removed 3 bases at V and 1 base at J, with 13 bases between. CDR1 and CDR2 (germline): SGDLS, YYNGEE. The CDR3 consists of 16 residues. The CDR3 sequence is CASSATVQGTNEKLFF. CDR3 bases: TGTGCCAGCAGCGCCACCGTCCAGGGAACTAATGAAAAACTGTTTTTT.

The CDR3 bases are TGCGCCAGCAGCTTGGAGACAGGGGGCATCTATGGCTACACCTTC. Protein product: CASSLETGGIYGYTF. This chain uses TRBV5-1 with TRBJ1-2; 10 bases agree with TRBD1. The germline CDR1 and CDR2 sequences are SGHRS and YFSETQ. The CDR3 extends over 15 amino acids. Trimming removed 0 bases from V and 4 bases from J; junction bases left unmatched: 3.

This sequence joins TRBV27 and TRBJ1-1, with D possibly matching TRBD1 (6 bases). With 1 base removed from V and 4 bases from J, the gap between germline ends came to 22 bases. This CDR3 comprises 18 residues. CDR1 and CDR2 from the germline V gene are MNHEY and SMNVEV (reference sequence). The CDR3 sequence is CASSLLGTSTAMGTEAFF. The CDR3 DNA reads as TGTGCCAGCAGTTTATTAGGGACATCCACGGCTATGGGCACTGAAGCTTTCTTT.

V usage is TRBV9 and J usage is TRBJ2-5, with 8 bases fitting TRBD2. This CDR3 region has 18 residues. The trim removed 4 bases at V and 5 bases at J, leaving 19 bases unmatched. CDR1 is SGDLS, CDR2 YYNGEE, per germline. CDR3 sequence (DNA): TGTGCCAGCAGCCACAATACCAAAGCGGGAGCGAGTCAGGAGACCCAGTACTTC. Its translation is CASSHNTKAGASQETQYF.